A selection of T cell receptor beta chains follows, all from one sample in a study of early stage breast cancer tumors. Sequenced by immunoSEQ multiplex PCR; TCRdb stores in-frame clones only, minus some. The table has about 5,000 clones, around two thirds seen once. Sequenced sample: breast tumor tissue. Receptors originate from a person in their fifties with breast cancer. Each CDR3 is given with its conserved first and last residue. D genes are given only for firm matches. Expanded clones get a size class; other rows say once, few or many, or leave the size out.

CASSLLGTSGRGNEQFF | TGTGCCAGCAGCTTGTTAGGTACTAGCGGGAGGGGAAATGAGCAGTTCTTC | NA | TRBJ2-1 | TRBV5-6 | TRBD2
CARSGRGGGQDTGELFF | TGTGCCAGAAGCGGCCGGGGTGGGGGCCAGGACACCGGGGAGCTGTTTTTT | once | TRBJ2-2 | TRBV5-3 | NA
CSVRRLSYEQYF | TGCAGCGTTCGCAGGCTCTCCTACGAGCAGTACTTC | few | TRBJ2-7 | TRBV29-1 | NA
CASSESRGGVNTEAFF | TGTGCCAGCAGTGAATCCCGGGGGGGTGTGAACACTGAAGCTTTCTTT | NA | TRBJ1-1 | TRBV2 | NA
CASSEEGVALYEQYF | TGTGCCAGCAGTGAAGAGGGGGTGGCTCTCTACGAGCAGTACTTC | NA | TRBJ2-7 | TRBV6-1 | NA
CASSLRPSGNTIYF | TGTGCCAGCTCACTGCGTCCTTCAGGAAACACCATATATTTT | NA | TRBJ1-3 | TRBV18 | NA
CASSPGGGTGELFF | TGCGCCAGCAGCCCAGGGGGGGGGACCGGGGAGCTGTTTTTT | few | TRBJ2-2 | TRBV4-3 | NA
CASSVLGGLNTEAFF | TGCGCCAGCAGCGTTCTCGGGGGCTTGAACACTGAAGCTTTCTTT | NA | TRBJ1-1 | TRBV5-1 | NA
CASSSNWAGGQQFF | TGTGCCAGCAGTTCGAATTGGGCGGGAGGGCAGCAGTTCTTC | NA | TRBJ2-1 | TRBV2 | TRBD2
CASSSVPSGITYEQYF | TGTGCCAGCAGCTCCGTCCCTAGCGGGATTACCTACGAGCAGTACTTC | NA | TRBJ2-7 | TRBV5-4 | TRBD2
CASGLAGPQETQYF | TGTGCCAGCGGGCTAGCGGGCCCCCAAGAGACCCAGTACTTC | NA | TRBJ2-5 | TRBV6-5 | TRBD2
CASSLSRERVNEQFF | TGTGCCAGCAGCTTATCCCGGGAGCGGGTCAATGAGCAGTTCTTC | NA | TRBJ2-1 | TRBV11-3 | NA
CASSPDTANYGYTF | TGCGCCAGCAGCCCGGACACGGCTAACTATGGCTACACCTTC | medium-sized | TRBJ1-2 | TRBV5-1 | NA
CASRQTFEAFF | TGTGCCAGCAGACAAACTTTTGAAGCTTTCTTT | NA | TRBJ1-1 | TRBV2 | NA
CASSEAGTYFGYTF | TGTGCCAGCAGTGAAGCCGGGACCTATTTTGGCTACACCTTC | NA | TRBJ1-2 | TRBV6-1 | NA